Following are 15 T cell receptor beta chains from one sample sequenced in a study of regulatory T cells in long-lasting Graves disease. Time point: persistent/refractory GD, antithyroid drugs over 5 years with positive TRAb. Isolated PBMC RNA provided the starting material for the TCR library. For TCR beta, libraries came from iRepertoire HTBI primers and Arm-PCR of CDR3 regions. TCRdb ran MiXCR on the multiplex PCR reads and lists one entry per CDR3 protein. The sample lists 300,000 to 350,000 distinct CDR3 sequences, about 19% seen once, with 25% to 35% in the top ten. The sequenced sample was peripheral blood mononuclear cells (PBMCs), obtained when the disease was refractory, from a patient treated with antithyroid drugs. These receptors were taken from a female donor with Graves disease.

This clonotype was found many times. CDR3 in amino acids: CASSPGSSVEKLFF. CDR3 DNA: TGTGCCAGCTCACCGGGGAGCTCTGTCGAAAAACTGTTTTTT. The chain recombines TRBV18 with TRBJ1-4; D unclear. This CDR3 contains 14 residues. Germline V lookup: CDR1 KGHSH, CDR2 LQKENI. The ends were cut back, 3 bases at V and 8 bases at J, with 13 bases in the middle.

This clonotype was seen at least ten times. The chain recombines TRBV15 with TRBJ1-1; D uncertain. This CDR3 is 16 amino acids long. V dropped 4 bases and J dropped 3 bases, with 18 bases sitting between them. The germline CDR1 and CDR2 sequences are LNHNV and YYDKDF (reference sequence). The CDR3 protein is CATSTIPTGTDTEAFF. CDR3 DNA sequence: TGTGCCACCAGCACAATCCCTACCGGAACGGACACTGAAGCTTTCTTT.

This clonotype was counted many times. The chain employs TRBV3-1 and TRBJ1-2; D may be TRBD1 (5 bases). V dropped 0 bases and J dropped 6 bases, with 14 bases sitting between them. Germline CDR1 LGHDT, CDR2 YNNKEL (reference sequence). The CDR3 runs 15 residues. The CDR3 sequence is CASSQDRPGDHGYTF. The CDR3 nucleotides read TGTGCCAGCAGCCAAGATCGGCCCGGGGACCATGGCTACACCTTC.

This clonotype has only a few counts. J is TRBJ2-5 and V is TRBV5-6, with TRBD1 as a possible D gene (6 bases). Germline assignment: CDR1 SGHDT and CDR2 YYEEEE. The CDR3 covers 14 residues. V gave up 4 bases and J gave up 3 bases, with 13 bases separating them. The CDR3 loop reads CASSLIQGKETQYF. The CDR3, as DNA: TGTGCCAGCAGCCTTATACAGGGTAAAGAGACCCAGTACTTC.

This clonotype was counted at least ten times. The gene calls are TRBV27 and TRBJ1-6; a possible D gene is TRBD1 (6 bases). There are 14 residues in the CDR3. Germline CDR1 and CDR2: MNHEY and SMNVEV (reference sequence). V was shortened by 3 bases and J by 9 bases, with 12 bases between the two germline ends. In DNA form, the CDR3 reads TGTGCCAGCAGTTTGGTCAAAGGGGGTTCACCCCTCCACTTT. Protein: CASSLVKGGSPLHF.

The chain combines TRBV4-2 with TRBJ2-7; the D is unclear. Trimming left V 1 base short and J 3 bases short, with 13 bases between. The CDR3 covers 15 residues. In germline, CDR1 is LGHNA, CDR2 YNFKEQ. This chain's CDR3 is CASSQVFVVGYEQYF. In DNA, the CDR3 is TGTGCCAGCAGCCAAGTGTTCGTGGTTGGCTACGAGCAGTACTTC.

This clonotype was counted a single time. V and J are TRBV9 and TRBJ1-1; the D is unclear. V was shortened by 0 bases and J by 3 bases, with 9 bases between the two germline ends. CDR1 SGDLS and CDR2 YYNGEE come from the germline V gene. CDR3 length: 14 amino acids. CDR3 sequence reads: CASSVGLGYTEAFF. In DNA, the CDR3 is TGTGCCAGCAGCGTAGGTTTAGGGTACACTGAAGCTTTCTTT.

The table lists this clonotype with many counts. The chain is built from TRBV28 and TRBJ1-1; D is unresolved. V was pared by 2 bases and J by 0 bases, with 13 bases between. This CDR3 contains 16 residues. Germline CDR1 and CDR2: MDHEN and SYDVKM. Written as DNA, the CDR3 is TGTGCCAGCAGTTTAAGGGCAGCCTTCATGAACACTGAAGCTTTCTTT. Translating gives CASSLRAAFMNTEAFF.

This clonotype has more than one count but fewer than ten. The rearrangement uses TRBV20-1 and TRBJ2-7, with TRBD1 identical over 7 bases. This CDR3 has 13 amino acids. The germline V gene has CDR1 DFQATT and CDR2 SNEGSKA (reference sequence). Trimming removed 3 bases from V and 3 bases from J; junction bases left unmatched: 5. The CDR3 DNA is TGCAGTGCTAGGACAGGGAACGGCTACGAGCAGTACTTC. Its translation is CSARTGNGYEQYF.

V usage is TRBV28 and J usage is TRBJ2-7; D is unresolved. Trimming took 6 bases from V and 5 from J, leaving 8 bases between them. Germline V gives CDR1 MDHEN, CDR2 SYDVKM. The CDR3 is 11 amino acids. The CDR3 spells CASSPRDEQYF. CDR3 sequence (DNA): TGTGCCAGCAGCCCCCGGGACGAGCAGTACTTC.

The sample holds a few counts of this clonotype. The chain carries TRBV3-1 and TRBJ2-2; D unclear. The V end lost 8 bases, the J end lost 4 bases, and 11 bases lay between the germline ends. CDR1 and CDR2 from the germline V gene are LGHDT and YNNKEL (reference sequence). The CDR3 runs to 13 residues. The CDR3 reads CASSEFSTGELFF. The CDR3 nucleotides read TGTGCCAGCTCGGAGTTTAGCACCGGGGAGCTGTTTTTT.

Comment on this clonotype: A far larger clone is only one base removed, so a read error is likely. The missing conserved phenylalanine or tryptophan at the end of this CDR3 makes a read error likely. The chain has TRBV27 and TRBJ1-1, with D possibly TRBD1 on 5 matching bases. V was cut by 7 bases and J by 3 bases, with 15 bases left in between. This CDR3 has 14 residues. CDR1 is MNHEY, CDR2 SMNVEV, per germline (reference sequence). For the CDR3, the DNA is TGTGCCAGCACCCTATGGGGCCGGTACACTGAAGCTTTCTCT. Protein: CASTLWGRYTEAFS.

On this clonotype itself: Germline and junction disagree at one end, which may indicate a read error. The chain employs TRBV5-6 and TRBJ1-1; no definite D call. CDR1 and CDR2 (germline): SGHDT, YYEEEE. The CDR3 is 15 amino acids. CDR3 region: CASSLAASMNTGAFF. Written as DNA, the CDR3 is TGTGCCAGCAGCTTGGCCGCCAGCATGAACACTGGAGCTTTCTTT.

This clonotype has at least ten counts. This rearrangement joins TRBV6-1 to TRBJ2-5, with TRBD1 identical over 8 bases. This CDR3 comprises 12 residues. Germline assignment: CDR1 MNHNS and CDR2 SASEGT. With V trimmed by 6 bases and J by 5 bases, 2 bases remained unmatched. In DNA, the CDR3 is TGTGCCAGCAGGGACAGGGCCGAGACCCAGTACTTC. Protein sequence: CASRDRAETQYF.

The rearrangement uses TRBV20-1 and TRBJ1-1; possible D gene TRBD1, 6 bases. Germline V gene lookup returns CDR1 DFQATT and CDR2 SNEGSKA (reference sequence). V lost 6 bases, J lost 3 bases, and 14 bases lay in between. CDR3 length: 13 residues. DNA for the CDR3: TGCAGTGCCCCCAGGGGTTGGGACACTGAAGCTTTCTTT. Protein sequence: CSAPRGWDTEAFF.